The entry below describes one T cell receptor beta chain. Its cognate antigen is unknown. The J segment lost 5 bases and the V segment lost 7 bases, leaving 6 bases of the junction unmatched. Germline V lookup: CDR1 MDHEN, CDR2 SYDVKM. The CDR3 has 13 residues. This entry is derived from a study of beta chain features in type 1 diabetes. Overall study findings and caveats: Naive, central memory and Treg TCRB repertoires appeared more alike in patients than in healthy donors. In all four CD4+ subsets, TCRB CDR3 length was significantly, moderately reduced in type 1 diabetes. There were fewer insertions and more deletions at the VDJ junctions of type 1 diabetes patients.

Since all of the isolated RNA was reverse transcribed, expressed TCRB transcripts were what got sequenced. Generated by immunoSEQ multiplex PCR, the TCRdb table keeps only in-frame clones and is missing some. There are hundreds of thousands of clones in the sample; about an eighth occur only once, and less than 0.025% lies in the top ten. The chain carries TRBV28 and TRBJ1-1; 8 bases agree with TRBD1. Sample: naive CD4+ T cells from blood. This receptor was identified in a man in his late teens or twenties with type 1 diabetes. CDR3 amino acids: CASNRQGRTEAFF. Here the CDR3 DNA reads TGTGCCAGCAATCGACAGGGGAGGACTGAAGCTTTCTTT.